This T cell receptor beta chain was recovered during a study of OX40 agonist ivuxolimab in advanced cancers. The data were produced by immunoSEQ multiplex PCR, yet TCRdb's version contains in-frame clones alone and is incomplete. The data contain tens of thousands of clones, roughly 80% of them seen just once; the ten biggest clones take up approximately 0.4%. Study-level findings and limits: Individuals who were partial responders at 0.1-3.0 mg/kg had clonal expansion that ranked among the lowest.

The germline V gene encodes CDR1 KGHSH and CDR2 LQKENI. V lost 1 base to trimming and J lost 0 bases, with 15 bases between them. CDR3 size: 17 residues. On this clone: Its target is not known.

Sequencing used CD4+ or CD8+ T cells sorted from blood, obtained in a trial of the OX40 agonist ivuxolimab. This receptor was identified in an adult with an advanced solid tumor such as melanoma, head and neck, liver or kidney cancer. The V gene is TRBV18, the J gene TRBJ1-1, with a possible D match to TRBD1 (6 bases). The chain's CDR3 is CASSPLSNGGMNTEAFF. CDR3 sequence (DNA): TGTGCCAGCTCACCACTAAGCAACGGGGGCATGAACACTGAAGCTTTCTTT. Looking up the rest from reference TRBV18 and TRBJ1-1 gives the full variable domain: NAGVMQNPRHLVRRRGQEARLRCSPMKGHSHVYWYRQLPEEGLKFMVYLQKENIIDESGMPKERFSAEFPKEGPSILRIQQVVRGDSAAYFCASSPLSNGGMNTEAFFGQGTRLTVV.